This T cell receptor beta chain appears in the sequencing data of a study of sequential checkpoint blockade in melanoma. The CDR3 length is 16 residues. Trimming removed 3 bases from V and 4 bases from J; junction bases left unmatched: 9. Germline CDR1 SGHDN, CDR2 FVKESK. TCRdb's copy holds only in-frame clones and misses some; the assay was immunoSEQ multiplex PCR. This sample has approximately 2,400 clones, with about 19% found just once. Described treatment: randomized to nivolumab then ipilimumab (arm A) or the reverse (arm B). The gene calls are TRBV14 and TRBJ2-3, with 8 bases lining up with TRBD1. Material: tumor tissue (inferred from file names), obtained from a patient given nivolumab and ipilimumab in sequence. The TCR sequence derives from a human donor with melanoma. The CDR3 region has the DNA TGTGCCAGCAGCCATCGGACAGGGCGATATGCAGATACGCAGTATTTT. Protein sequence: CASSHRTGRYADTQYF.